This TCR beta chain comes out of a study of shared clonotypes between healthy human individuals. Of note for this clone: Its antigen is currently unknown.

For genomic DNA, unsorted samples relied on about 90 million PBMCs. V was pared by 0 bases and J by 12 bases, with 12 bases of the junction left unmatched. CDR3 size: 15 residues. Per germline, CDR1 SGHRS and CDR2 YFSETQ. Study-wide results and caveats: Sampling covered blood only; tissue repertoires likely differ.

This was a deep-level run. Approximately 30,000 T cell genomes, or 300 ng DNA, went into unsorted PBMC replicate PCRs. Here immunoSEQ multiplex PCR was the method, and the copy in TCRdb shows in-frame clones only, minus some. The table shows approximately 480,000 clones, with approximately 79% occurring only once. What was sequenced was PBMCs. The chain recombines TRBV5-1 with TRBJ2-1; the match to TRBD2 covers 7 bases. The sequence was collected from a woman aged 40 to 49 in good health. Some clones in this sample may be carry-over from other donors' samples. DNA of the CDR3: TGCGCCAGCAGCTTGGATGGGACTTCGTCGGGGGGGCAGTTCTTC. Protein sequence: CASSLDGTSSGGQFF.